What follows is one T cell receptor beta chain and its context. This specimen belongs to a study of blood T cell repertoires in COVID-19. For the study at large: Samples representing acute and convalescent COVID-19 were sourced from the United States, Italy and Spain. T cells, B-cell-depleted T cells, or PBMCs supplied cDNA or gDNA.

Study processing details: Cell counts per sample came from amplifying reference gene primers. The method was immunoSEQ multiplex PCR; TCRdb's version includes in-frame clones alone and lacks a portion of them. V and J calls and clone size are given by that table; D and trimming were obtained from the DNA. Of 30,000 to 40,000 clones detected, roughly 90% appear once; the ten largest clones hold roughly an eighth. The germline CDR1 and CDR2 sequences are SEHNR and FQNEAQ (reference sequence). J gave up 5 bases and V 2 bases, and 3 bases lay outside the gene matches. The CDR3 loop spans 15 amino acids. The TCR was taken from a human donor in a cohort sampled during active COVID-19. The sequencing sample was made of peripheral blood. The V and J genes are TRBV7-9 and TRBJ2-1, with 10 bases that match TRBD1. CDR3 protein: CASSLRDRGDNEQFF. CDR3 in DNA: TGTGCCAGCAGCTTAAGGGACAGGGGTGACAATGAGCAGTTCTTC.